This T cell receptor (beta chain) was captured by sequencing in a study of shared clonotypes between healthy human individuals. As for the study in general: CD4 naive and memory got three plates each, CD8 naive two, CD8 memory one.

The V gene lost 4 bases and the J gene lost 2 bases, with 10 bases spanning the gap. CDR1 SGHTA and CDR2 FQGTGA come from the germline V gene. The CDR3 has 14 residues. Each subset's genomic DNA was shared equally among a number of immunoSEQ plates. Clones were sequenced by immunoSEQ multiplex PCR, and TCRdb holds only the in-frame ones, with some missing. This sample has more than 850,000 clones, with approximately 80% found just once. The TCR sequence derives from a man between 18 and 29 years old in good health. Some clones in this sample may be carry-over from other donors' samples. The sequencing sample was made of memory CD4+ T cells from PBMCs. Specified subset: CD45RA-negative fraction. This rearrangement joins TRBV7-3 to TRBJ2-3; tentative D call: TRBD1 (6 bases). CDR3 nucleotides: TGTGCCAGCAGCTCGGACAGCTCCACAGATACGCAGTATTTT. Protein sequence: CASSSDSSTDTQYF.